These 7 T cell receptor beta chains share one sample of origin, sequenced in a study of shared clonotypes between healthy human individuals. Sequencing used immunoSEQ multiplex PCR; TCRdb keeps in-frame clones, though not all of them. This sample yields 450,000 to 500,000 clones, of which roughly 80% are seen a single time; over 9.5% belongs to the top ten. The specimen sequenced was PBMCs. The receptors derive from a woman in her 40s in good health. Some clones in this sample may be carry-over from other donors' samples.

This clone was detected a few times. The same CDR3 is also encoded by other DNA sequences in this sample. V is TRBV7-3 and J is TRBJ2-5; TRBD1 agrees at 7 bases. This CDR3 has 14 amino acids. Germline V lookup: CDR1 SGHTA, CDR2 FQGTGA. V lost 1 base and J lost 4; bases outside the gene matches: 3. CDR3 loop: CASSLRQGSETQYF. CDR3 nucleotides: TGTGCCAGCAGCTTAAGACAGGGATCAGAGACCCAGTACTTC.

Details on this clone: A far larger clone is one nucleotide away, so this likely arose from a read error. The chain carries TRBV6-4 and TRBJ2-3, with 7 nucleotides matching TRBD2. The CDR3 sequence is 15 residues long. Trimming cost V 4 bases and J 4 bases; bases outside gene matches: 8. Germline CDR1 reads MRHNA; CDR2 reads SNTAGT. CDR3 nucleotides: TGTGCCAGCAGTGGCTCGAGTGGGAGGGCAGATACGCAGTATTTT. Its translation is CASSGSSGRADTQYF.

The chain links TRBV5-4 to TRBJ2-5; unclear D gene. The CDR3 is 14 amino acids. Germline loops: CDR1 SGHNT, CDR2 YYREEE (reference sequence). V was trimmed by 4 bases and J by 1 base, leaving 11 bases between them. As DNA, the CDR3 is TGTGCCAGCAGCATTGCAACATTCCAAGAGACCCAGTACTTC. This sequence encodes CASSIATFQETQYF.

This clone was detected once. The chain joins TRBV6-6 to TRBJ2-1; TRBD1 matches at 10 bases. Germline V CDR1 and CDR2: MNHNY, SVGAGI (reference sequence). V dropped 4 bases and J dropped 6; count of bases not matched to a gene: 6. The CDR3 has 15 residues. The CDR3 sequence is CASSLTGGPLNEQFF. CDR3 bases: TGTGCCAGCAGTTTGACAGGGGGCCCCCTCAATGAGCAGTTCTTC.

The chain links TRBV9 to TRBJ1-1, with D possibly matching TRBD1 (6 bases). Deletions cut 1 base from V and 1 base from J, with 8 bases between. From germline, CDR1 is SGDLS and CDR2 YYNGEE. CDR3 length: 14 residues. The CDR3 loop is CASSVMTGNTEAFF. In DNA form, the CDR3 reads TGTGCCAGCAGCGTAATGACAGGGAACACTGAAGCTTTCTTT.

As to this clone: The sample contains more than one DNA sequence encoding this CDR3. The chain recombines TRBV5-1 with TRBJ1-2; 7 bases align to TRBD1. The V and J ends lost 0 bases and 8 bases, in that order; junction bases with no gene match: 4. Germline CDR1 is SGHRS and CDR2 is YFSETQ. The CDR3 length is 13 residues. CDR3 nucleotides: TGCGCCAGCAGCTTGGGACAGGGTGGGGGCTACACCTTC. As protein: CASSLGQGGGYTF.

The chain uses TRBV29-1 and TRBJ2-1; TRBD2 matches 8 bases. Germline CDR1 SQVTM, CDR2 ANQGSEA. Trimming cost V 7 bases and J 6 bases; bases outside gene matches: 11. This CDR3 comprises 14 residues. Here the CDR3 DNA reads TGCAGCGCCGACCCAAGCGGGAGTGTCAATGAGCAGTTCTTC. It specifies CSADPSGSVNEQFF.